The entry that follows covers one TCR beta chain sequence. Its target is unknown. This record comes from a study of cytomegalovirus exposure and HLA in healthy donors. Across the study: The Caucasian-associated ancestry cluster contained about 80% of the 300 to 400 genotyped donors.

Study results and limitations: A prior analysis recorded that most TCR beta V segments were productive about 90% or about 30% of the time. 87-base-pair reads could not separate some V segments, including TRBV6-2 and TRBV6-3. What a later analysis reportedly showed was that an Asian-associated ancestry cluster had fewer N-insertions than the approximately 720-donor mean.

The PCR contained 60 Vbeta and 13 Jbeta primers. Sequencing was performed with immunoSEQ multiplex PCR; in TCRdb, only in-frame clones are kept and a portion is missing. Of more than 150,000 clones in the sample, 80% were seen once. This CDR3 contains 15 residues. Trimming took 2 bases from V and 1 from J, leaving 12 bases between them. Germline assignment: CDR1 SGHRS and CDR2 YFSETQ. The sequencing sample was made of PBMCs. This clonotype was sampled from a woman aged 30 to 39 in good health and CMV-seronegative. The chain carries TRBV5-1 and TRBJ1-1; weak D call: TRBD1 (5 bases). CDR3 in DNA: TGCGCCAGCAGCTTAATCAATGGGGCGAACACTGAAGCTTTCTTT. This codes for CASSLINGANTEAFF.